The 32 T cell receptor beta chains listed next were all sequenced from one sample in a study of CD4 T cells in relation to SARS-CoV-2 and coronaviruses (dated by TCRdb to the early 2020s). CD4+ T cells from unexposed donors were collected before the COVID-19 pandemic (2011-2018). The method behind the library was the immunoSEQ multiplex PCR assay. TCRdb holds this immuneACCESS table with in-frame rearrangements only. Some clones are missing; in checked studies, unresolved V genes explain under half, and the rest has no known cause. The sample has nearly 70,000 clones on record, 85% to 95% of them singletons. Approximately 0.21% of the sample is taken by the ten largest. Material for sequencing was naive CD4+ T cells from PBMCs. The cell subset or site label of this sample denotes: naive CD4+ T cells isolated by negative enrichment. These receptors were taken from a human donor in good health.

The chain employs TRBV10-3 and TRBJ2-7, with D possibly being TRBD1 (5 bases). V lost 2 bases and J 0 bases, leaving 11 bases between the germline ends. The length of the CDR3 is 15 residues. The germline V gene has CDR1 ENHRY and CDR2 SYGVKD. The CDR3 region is CAISERQGSSYEQYF. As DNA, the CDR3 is TGTGCCATCAGTGAGCGGCAGGGAAGCTCCTACGAGCAGTACTTC.

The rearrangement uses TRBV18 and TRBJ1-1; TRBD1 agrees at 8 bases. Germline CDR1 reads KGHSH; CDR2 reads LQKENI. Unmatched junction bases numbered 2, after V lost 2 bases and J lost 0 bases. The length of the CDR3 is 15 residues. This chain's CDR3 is CASSPGQGLNTEAFF. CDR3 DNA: TGTGCCAGCTCACCAGGACAGGGCTTGAACACTGAAGCTTTCTTT.

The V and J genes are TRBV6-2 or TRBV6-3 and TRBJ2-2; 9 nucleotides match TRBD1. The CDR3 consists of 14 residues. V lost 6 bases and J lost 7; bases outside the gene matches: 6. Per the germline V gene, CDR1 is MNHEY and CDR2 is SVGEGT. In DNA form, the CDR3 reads TGTGCCAGCAGCCGGACAGGGGATGGCGGGGAGCTGTTTTTT. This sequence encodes CASSRTGDGGELFF.

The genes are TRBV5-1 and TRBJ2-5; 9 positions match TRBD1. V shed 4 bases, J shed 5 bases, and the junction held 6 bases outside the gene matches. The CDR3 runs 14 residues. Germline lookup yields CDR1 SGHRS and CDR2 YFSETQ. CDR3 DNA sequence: TGCGCCAGCAGCACGCAACAGGGGGCTGAGACCCAGTACTTC. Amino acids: CASSTQQGAETQYF.

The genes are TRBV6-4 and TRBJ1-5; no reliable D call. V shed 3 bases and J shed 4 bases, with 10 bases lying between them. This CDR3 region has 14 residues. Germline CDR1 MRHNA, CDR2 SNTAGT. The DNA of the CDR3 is TGTGCCAGCAGTGAGGCACTCAATAATCAGCCCCAGCATTTT. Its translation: CASSEALNNQPQHF.

CDR3 amino acids: CASSPIFGEKLFF. CDR3 sequence (DNA): TGTGCCAGCAGCCCCATCTTTGGCGAAAAACTGTTTTTT. The rearrangement uses TRBV9 and TRBJ1-4; D ambiguous. The CDR3 totals 13 residues. V was clipped by 4 bases and J by 8 bases, with 12 bases between them. Germline values: CDR1 SGDLS, CDR2 YYNGEE. Based on the CDR3 plus reference TRBV9 and TRBJ1-4, the full variable domain is DSGVTQTPKHLITATGQRVTLRCSPRSGDLSVYWYQQSLDQGLQFLIQYYNGEERAKGNILERFSAQQFPDLHSELNLSSLELGDSALYFCASSPIFGEKLFFGSGTQLSVL.

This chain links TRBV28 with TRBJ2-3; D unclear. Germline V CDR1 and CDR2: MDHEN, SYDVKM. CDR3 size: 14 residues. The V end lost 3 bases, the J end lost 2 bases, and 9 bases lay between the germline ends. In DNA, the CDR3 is TGTGCCAGCAGTTTCGATCCAACCACAGATACGCAGTATTTT. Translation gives CASSFDPTTDTQYF.

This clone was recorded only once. CDR3 sequence (DNA): TGTGCCAGCAGTTTAGGACAGGGAGGTGGCTACACCTTC. It specifies CASSLGQGGGYTF. The rearrangement links TRBV28 to TRBJ1-2; 8 bases are a match to TRBD1. The CDR3 has 13 amino acids. CDR1 is MDHEN and CDR2 is SYDVKM in the germline V gene. After removal of 2 bases from V and 7 bases from J, the junction contained 3 bases not matched to a gene.

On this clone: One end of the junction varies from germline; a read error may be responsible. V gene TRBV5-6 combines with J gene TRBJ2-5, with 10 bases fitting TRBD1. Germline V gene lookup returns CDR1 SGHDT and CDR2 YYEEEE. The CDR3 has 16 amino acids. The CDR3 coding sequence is TGTGCCAGCAGGTTGGACCCTGGACAGGGGGAGGAGACCCAGTACTTC. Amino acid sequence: CASRLDPGQGEETQYF.

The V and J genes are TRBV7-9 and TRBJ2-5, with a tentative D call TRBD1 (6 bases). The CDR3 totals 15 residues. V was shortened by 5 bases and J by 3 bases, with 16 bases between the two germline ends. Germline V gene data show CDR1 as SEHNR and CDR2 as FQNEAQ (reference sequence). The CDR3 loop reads CASSIWGTQEETQYF. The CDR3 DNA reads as TGTGCCAGCAGCATTTGGGGGACACAAGAAGAGACCCAGTACTTC.

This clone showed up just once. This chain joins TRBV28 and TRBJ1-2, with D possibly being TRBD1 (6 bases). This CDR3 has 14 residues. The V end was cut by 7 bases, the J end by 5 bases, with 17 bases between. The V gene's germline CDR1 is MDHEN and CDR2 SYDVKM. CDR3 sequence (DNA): TGTGCCAGCACCCGCGGCGGGGGCTTTTATGGCTACACCTTC. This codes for CASTRGGGFYGYTF.

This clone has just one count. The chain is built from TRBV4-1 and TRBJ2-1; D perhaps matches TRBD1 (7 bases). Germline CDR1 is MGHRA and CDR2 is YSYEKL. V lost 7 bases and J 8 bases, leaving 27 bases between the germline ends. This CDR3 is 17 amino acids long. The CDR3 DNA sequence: TGCGCCAGCAACGGGATGGGGGGAATTGACAGGGCTGATGAGCAGTTCTTC. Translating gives CASNGMGGIDRADEQFF.

CDR3 sequence reads: CASSSRLATDTQYF. The CDR3 DNA sequence: TGTGCCAGCAGTTCAAGACTAGCGACAGATACGCAGTATTTT. This chain joins TRBV6-2 or TRBV6-3 and TRBJ2-3, with TRBD2 identical over 8 bases. V lost 4 bases to trimming and J lost 3 bases; unmatched junction nucleotides: 3. This CDR3 is built from 14 residues. CDR1 and CDR2 (germline): MNHEY, SVGEGT.

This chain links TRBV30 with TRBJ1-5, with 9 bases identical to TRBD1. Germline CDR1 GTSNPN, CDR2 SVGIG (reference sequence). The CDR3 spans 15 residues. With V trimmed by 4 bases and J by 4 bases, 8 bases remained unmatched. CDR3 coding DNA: TGTGCCTGGAAACTACCCGACAGGGGGAATCAGCCCCAGCATTTT. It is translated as CAWKLPDRGNQPQHF.

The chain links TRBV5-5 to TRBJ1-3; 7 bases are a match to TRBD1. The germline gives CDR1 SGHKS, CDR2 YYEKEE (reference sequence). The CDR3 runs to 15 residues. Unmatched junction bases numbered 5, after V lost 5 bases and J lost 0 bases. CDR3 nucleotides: TGTGCCAGCAGTCGCGACAGGGTCTCTGGAAACACCATATATTTT. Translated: CASSRDRVSGNTIYF.

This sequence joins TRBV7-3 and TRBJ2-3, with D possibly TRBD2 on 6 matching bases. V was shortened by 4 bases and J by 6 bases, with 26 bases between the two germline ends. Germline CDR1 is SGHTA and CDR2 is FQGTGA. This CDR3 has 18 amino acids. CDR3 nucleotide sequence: TGTGCCAGCAGCTCAAGGCCCCACGGCGGGATGACGCGGGATACGCAGTATTTT. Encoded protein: CASSSRPHGGMTRDTQYF.

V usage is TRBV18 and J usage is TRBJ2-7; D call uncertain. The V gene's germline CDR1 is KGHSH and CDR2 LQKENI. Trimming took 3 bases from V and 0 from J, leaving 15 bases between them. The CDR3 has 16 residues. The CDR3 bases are TGTGCCAGCTCACCGAAGGCCGCCGGTAGCTCCTACGAGCAGTACTTC. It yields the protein CASSPKAAGSSYEQYF.

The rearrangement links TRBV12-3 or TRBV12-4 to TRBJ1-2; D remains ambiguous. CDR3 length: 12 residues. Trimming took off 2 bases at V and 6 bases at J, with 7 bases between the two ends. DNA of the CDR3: TGTGCCAGCAGTTTACTTAGGGATGGCTACACCTTC. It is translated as CASSLLRDGYTF.

For the CDR3, the DNA is TGTGCCAGCAGCGGACAGGGAATGGACGAGCAGTACTTC. Amino acid sequence: CASSGQGMDEQYF. The chain recombines TRBV6-5 with TRBJ2-7; 8 bases match TRBD1. The V gene end was trimmed by 6 bases and the J gene end by 5 bases; junction bases not matched to a gene: 6. This CDR3 region has 13 residues. Germline V CDR1 and CDR2: MNHEY, SVGAGI.

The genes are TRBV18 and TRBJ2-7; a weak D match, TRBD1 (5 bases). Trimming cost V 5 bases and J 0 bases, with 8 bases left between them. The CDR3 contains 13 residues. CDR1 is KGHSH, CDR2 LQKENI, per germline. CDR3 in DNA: TGTGCCAGCTCATTCACAGGCTCCTACGAGCAGTACTTC. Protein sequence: CASSFTGSYEQYF.

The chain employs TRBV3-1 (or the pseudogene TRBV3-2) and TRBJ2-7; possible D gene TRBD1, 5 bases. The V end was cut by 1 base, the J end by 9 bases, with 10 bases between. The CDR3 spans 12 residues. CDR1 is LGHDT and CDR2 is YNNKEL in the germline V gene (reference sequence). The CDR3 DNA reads TGTGCCAGCAGCCAAGGTGGGCAGGGGCAGTACTTC. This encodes CASSQGGQGQYF.

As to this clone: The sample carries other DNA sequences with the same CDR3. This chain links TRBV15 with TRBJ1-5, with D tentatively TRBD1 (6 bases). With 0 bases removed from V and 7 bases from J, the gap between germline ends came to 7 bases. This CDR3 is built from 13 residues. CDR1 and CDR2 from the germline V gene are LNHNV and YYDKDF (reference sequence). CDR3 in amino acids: CATSRDRGQPQHF. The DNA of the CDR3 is TGTGCCACCAGCAGAGATAGGGGGCAGCCCCAGCATTTT.

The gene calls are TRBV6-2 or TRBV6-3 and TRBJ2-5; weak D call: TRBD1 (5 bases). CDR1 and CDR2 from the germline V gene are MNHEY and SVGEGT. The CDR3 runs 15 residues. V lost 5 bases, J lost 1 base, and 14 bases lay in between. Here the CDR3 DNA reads TGTGCCAGCAGTCCATTTAGGGGCCTCCAAGAGACCCAGTACTTC. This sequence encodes CASSPFRGLQETQYF.

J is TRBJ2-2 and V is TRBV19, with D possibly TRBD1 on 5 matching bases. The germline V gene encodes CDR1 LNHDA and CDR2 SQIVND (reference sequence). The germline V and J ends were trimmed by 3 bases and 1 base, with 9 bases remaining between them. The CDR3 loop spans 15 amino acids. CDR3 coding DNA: TGTGCCAGTAGTATTCCCAGGGTGAACACCGGGGAGCTGTTTTTT. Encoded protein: CASSIPRVNTGELFF.

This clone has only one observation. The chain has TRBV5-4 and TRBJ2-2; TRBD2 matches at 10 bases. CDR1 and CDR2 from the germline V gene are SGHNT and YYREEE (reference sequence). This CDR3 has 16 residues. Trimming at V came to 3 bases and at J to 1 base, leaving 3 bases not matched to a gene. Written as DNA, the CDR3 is TGTGCCAGCAGCTCTAGCGGGGGCCGGAACACCGGGGAGCTGTTTTTT. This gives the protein CASSSSGGRNTGELFF.

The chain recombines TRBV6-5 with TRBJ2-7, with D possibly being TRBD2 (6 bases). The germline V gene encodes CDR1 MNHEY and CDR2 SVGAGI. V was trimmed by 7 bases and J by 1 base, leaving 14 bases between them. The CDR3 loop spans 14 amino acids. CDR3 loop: CASKWDRGSYEQYF. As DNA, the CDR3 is TGTGCCAGCAAATGGGACCGGGGGTCCTACGAGCAGTACTTC.

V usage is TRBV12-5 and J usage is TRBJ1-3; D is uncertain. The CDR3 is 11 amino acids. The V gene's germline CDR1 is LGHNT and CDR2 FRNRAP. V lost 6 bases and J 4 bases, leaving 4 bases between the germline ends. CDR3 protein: CASGVGNTIYF. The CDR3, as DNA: TGTGCTAGTGGGGTAGGAAACACCATATATTTT.

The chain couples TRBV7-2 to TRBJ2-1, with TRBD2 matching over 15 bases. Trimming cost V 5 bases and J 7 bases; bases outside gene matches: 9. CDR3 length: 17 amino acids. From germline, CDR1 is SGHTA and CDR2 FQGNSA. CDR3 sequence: CASSQGLAGGPWNEQFF. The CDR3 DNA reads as TGTGCCAGCAGCCAGGGACTAGCGGGAGGTCCCTGGAATGAGCAGTTCTTC.

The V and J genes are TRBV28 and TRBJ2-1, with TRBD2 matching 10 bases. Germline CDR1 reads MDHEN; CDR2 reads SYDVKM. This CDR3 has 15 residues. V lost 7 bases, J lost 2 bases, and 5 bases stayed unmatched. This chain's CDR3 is CASTPLAGAYNEQFF. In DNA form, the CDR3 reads TGTGCCAGCACGCCTCTAGCGGGAGCCTACAATGAGCAGTTCTTC.

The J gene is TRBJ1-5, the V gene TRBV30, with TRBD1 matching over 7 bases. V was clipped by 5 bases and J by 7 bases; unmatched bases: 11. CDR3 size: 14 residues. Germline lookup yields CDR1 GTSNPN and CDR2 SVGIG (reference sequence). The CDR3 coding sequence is TGTGCCTGGGCGCGAGGGGGCAGGAGCCAGCCCCAGCATTTT. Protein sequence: CAWARGGRSQPQHF.

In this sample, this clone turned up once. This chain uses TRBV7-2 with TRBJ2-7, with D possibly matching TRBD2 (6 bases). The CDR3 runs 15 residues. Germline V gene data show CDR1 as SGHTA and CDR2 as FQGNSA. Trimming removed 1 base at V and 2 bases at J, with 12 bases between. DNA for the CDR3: TGTGCCAGCAGCTTAGTTGGAGGGGAGACCTACGAGCAGTACTTC. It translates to CASSLVGGETYEQYF.

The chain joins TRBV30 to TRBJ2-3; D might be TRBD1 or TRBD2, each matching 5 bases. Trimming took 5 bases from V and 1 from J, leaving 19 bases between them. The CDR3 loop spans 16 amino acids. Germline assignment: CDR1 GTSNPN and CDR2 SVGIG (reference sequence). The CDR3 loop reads CAWFPGPRRRTDTQYF. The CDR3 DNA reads TGTGCCTGGTTTCCGGGACCCCGTAGACGCACAGATACGCAGTATTTT.